This TCR beta chain was captured in a study of T cell responses to AZD1222 COVID-19 vaccine. Turning to the study itself: Pooling of second doses given at about 4 or about 12 weeks was done.

TCRdb's copy holds only in-frame clones and misses some; the assay was immunoSEQ multiplex PCR. The sample records under 140,000 clones, around 81% being singletons. Comments on this clone: The antigen remains unidentified.

Trimming took 0 bases from V and 4 from J; bases not matched to a gene: 10. Germline values: CDR1 SGDLS, CDR2 YYNGEE. This CDR3 contains 18 residues. Broader study findings: It should be noted that donors were predominantly white British and more often female, and clonal diversity was possibly underestimated. With two AZD1222 doses given, Spike-specific TCR breadth and depth both rose. Repertoire sampling was restricted to post-peak T cell response timepoints.

The V and J genes are TRBV9 and TRBJ2-3; 11 nucleotides match TRBD2. The sequence was obtained from an adult in good health. The source was peripheral blood, collected on day 0 of AZD1222 vaccination. The CDR3 is CASSVEGLAGGSADTQYF. The DNA for the CDR3 is TGTGCCAGCAGCGTAGAAGGGCTAGCGGGAGGCAGTGCAGATACGCAGTATTTT.